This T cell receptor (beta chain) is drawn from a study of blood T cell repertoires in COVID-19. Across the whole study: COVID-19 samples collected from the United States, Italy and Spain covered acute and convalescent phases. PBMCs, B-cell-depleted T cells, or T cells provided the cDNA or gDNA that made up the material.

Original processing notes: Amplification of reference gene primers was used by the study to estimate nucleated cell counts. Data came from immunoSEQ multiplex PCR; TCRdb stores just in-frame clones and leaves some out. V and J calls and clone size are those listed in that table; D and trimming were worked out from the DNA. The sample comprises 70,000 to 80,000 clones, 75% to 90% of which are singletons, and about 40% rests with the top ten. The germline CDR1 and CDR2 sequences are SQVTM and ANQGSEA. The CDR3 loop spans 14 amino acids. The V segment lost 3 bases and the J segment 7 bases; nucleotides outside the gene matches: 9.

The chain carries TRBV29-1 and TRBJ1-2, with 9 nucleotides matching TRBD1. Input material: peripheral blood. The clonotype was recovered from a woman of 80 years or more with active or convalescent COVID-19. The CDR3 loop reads CSVDKEGQGSGYTF. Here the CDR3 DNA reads TGCAGCGTTGATAAAGAGGGACAGGGAAGTGGCTACACCTTC.